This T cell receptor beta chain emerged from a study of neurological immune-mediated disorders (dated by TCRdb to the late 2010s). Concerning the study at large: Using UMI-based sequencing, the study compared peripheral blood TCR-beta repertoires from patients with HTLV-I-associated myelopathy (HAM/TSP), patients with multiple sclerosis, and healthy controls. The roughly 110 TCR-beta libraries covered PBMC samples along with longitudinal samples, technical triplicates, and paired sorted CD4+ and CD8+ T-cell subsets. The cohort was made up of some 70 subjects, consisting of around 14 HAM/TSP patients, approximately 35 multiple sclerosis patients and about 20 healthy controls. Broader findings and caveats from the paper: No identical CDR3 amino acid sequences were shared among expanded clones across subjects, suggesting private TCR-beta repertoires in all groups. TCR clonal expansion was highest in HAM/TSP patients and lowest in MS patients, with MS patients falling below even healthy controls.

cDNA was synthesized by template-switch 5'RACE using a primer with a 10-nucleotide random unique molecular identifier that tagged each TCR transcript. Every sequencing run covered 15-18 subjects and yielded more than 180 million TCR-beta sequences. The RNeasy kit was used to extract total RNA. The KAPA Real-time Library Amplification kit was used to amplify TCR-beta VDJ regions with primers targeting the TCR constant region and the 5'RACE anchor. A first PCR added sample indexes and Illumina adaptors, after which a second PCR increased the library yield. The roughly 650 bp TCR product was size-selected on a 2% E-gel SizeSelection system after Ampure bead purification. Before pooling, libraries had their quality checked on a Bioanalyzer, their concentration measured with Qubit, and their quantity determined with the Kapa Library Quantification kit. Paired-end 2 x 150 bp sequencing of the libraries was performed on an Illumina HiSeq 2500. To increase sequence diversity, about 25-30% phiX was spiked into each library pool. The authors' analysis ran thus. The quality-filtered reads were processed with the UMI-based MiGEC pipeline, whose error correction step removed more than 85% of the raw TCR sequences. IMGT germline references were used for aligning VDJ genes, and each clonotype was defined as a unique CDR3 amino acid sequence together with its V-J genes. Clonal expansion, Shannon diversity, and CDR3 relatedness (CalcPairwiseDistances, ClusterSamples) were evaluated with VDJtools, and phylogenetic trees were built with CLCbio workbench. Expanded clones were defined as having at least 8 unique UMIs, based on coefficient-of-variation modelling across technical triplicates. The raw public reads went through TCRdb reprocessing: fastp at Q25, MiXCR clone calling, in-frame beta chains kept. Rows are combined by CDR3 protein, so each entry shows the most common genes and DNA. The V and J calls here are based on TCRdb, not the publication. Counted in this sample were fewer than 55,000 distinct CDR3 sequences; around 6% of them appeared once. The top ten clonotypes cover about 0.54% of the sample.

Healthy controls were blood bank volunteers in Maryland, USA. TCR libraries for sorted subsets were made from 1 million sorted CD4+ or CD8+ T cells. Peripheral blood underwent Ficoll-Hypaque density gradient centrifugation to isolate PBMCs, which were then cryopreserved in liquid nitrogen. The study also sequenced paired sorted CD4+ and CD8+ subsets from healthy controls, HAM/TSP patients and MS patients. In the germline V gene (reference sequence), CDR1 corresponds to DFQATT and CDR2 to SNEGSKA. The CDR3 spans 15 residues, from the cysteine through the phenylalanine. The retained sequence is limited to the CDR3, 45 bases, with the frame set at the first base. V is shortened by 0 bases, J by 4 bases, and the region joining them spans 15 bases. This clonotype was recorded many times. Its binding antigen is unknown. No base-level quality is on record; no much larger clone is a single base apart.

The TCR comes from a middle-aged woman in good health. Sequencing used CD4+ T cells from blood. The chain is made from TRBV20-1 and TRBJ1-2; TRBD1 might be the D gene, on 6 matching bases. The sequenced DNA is TGCAGTGCTAGAGATGGAACAGGGCAAGGCTATGGCTACACCTTC. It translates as CSARDGTGQGYGYTF.